This T cell receptor (beta chain) was found in a study of cytomegalovirus exposure and HLA in healthy donors. Study information: Per a later analysis, the approximately 690 first-cohort and 120 or so validation repertoires shared one platform. Study observations and caveats: There were three CMV-associated chains whose specificity for CMV antigens was confirmed in vitro.

This clone appeared once. The antigen remains undetermined. Sequencing used immunoSEQ multiplex PCR; TCRdb keeps in-frame clones, though not all of them. The sample holds 200,000 to 300,000 clones, 90% seen once. Germline lookup yields CDR1 MNHEY and CDR2 SVGAGI. The CDR3 length is 14 residues. Losses at the gene ends were 7 bases for V and 5 bases for J; bases not matched to a gene: 8. The receptor was isolated from a woman aged 25-40 years in good health and CMV-seronegative. The chain joins TRBV6-5 to TRBJ1-5, with 7 bases fitting TRBD1. Material: PBMCs. DNA for the CDR3: TGTGCCAGCAACCCGGGACAGTCCTATCAGCCCCAGCATTTT. This sequence encodes CASNPGQSYQPQHF.